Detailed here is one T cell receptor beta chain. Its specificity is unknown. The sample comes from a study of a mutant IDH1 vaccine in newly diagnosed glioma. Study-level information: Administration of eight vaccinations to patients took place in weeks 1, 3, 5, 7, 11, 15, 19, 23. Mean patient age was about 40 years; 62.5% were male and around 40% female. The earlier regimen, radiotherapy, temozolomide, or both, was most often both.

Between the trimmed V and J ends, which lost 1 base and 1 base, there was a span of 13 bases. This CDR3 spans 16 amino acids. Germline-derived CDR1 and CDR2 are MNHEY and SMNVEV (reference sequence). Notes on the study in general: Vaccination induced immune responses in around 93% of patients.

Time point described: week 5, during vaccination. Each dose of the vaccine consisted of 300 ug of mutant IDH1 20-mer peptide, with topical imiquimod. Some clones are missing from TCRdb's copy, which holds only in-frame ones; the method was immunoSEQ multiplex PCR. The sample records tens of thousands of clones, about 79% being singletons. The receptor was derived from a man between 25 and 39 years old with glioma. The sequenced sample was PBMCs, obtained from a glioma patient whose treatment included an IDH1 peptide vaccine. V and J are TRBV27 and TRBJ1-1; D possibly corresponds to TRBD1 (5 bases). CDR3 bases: TGTGCCAGCAGTTTATGGGGGTCCCCAGGGAACACTGAAGCTTTCTTT. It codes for CASSLWGSPGNTEAFF.